This passage covers 17 T cell receptor beta chains from one sample sequenced in a study of blood T cell repertoires in COVID-19. Only in-frame clones appear in the TCRdb table, and some are missing; sequencing was by immunoSEQ multiplex PCR. The table has roughly 220,000 clones, around 80% seen once. Sequencing used peripheral blood. These receptors were collected from a woman aged 60-75 years who had recovered from COVID-19.

The chain is built from TRBV29-1 and TRBJ2-3; TRBD2 might be the D (5 bases). Germline CDR1 reads SQVTM; CDR2 reads ANQGSEA. Between the trimmed V and J ends, which lost 4 bases and 4 bases, there was a span of 9 bases. This CDR3 is built from 12 residues. The CDR3 loop reads CSVGGNPDTQYF. CDR3 coding DNA: TGCAGCGTTGGAGGGAACCCAGATACGCAGTATTTT.

V gene TRBV25-1 combines with J gene TRBJ1-2; the match to TRBD1 covers 8 bases. The ends lost 6 bases at V and 6 bases at J; junction bases unmatched: 3. Looked up from germline, CDR1 is MGHDK and CDR2 is SYGVNS. The CDR3 runs to 12 residues. CDR3 DNA sequence: TGTGCCAGCAGCCTGACAGGGGATGGCTACACCTTC. Translating it yields CASSLTGDGYTF.

The rearrangement links TRBV7-9 to TRBJ2-5; D is perhaps TRBD2 (6 bases). Germline CDR1 is SEHNR and CDR2 is FQNEAQ (reference sequence). The V gene lost 5 bases and the J gene lost 5 bases, with 15 bases spanning the gap. The CDR3 runs to 14 residues. CDR3 amino acids: CASSPLGAGETQYF. CDR3 in DNA: TGTGCCAGCAGCCCCCTGGGTGCGGGGGAGACCCAGTACTTC.

The rearrangement uses TRBV3-1 (or the pseudogene TRBV3-2) and TRBJ2-1; 8 bases are shared with TRBD2. Germline CDR1 reads LGHDT; CDR2 reads YNNKEL (reference sequence). The trim removed 3 bases at V and 2 bases at J, leaving 3 bases unmatched. This CDR3 is built from 15 residues. The CDR3 sequence: CASSHSSGPYNEQFF. The CDR3 coding sequence is TGTGCCAGCAGCCATTCTAGCGGGCCCTACAATGAGCAGTTCTTC.

This clone was recorded only once. Here the CDR3 reads CASSSWGGPDTQYF. CDR3 nucleotide sequence: TGTGCCAGCAGCTCCTGGGGGGGGCCGGATACGCAGTATTTT. V usage is TRBV11-2 and J usage is TRBJ2-3, with a weak D call TRBD2 (7 bases). V lost 4 bases and J lost 6, with 14 bases in between. The germline V gene has CDR1 SGHAT and CDR2 FQNNGV. The CDR3 sequence is 14 residues long. Full variable domain (remainder filled in from reference TRBV11-2 and TRBJ2-3): EAGVAQSPRYKIIEKRQSVAFWCNPISGHATLYWYQQILGQGPKLLIQFQNNGVVDDSQLPKDRFSAERLKGVDSTLKIQPAKLEDSAVYLCASSSWGGPDTQYFGPGTRLTVL.

V gene TRBV15 combines with J gene TRBJ1-1; tentatively, D is TRBD1 (6 bases). Trimming left V 8 bases short and J 3 bases short, with 10 bases between. The germline CDR1 and CDR2 sequences are LNHNV and YYDKDF (reference sequence). The CDR3 covers 12 residues. In DNA form, the CDR3 reads TGTGCCACCTCCAGGGGTTACACTGAAGCTTTCTTT. It yields the protein CATSRGYTEAFF.

This sequence joins TRBV9 and TRBJ1-2; D is possibly TRBD1 (6 bases). CDR1 and CDR2 (germline): SGDLS, YYNGEE. The CDR3 is 13 residues long. V dropped 0 bases and J dropped 8 bases, with 11 bases sitting between them. CDR3 amino acids: CASSVAAGVGYTF. The CDR3, as DNA: TGTGCCAGCAGCGTAGCGGCAGGGGTGGGCTACACCTTC.

The chain uses TRBV23-1 and TRBJ1-1, with 8 positions matching TRBD1. TRBV23-1 carries the ORF label, with uncertain function. The CDR3 extends over 15 amino acids. Losses at the gene ends were 4 bases for V and 5 bases for J; bases not matched to a gene: 9. CDR3 sequence: CASSPGTGVLTEAFF. In DNA form, the CDR3 reads TGCGCCAGCAGTCCCGGGACAGGAGTGTTAACTGAAGCTTTCTTT.

The V and J genes are TRBV2 and TRBJ2-7; 7 bases fit TRBD1. The V and J ends lost 7 bases and 3 bases, in that order; junction bases with no gene match: 9. Germline V lookup: CDR1 SNHLY, CDR2 FYNNEI. CDR3 length equals 14 residues. The CDR3 here is CASTQGQVIYEQYF. The CDR3 nucleotides are TGTGCCAGCACCCAAGGACAGGTTATCTACGAGCAGTACTTC.

The CDR3 bases are TGTGCCAGCTCACAAGGCTGGCAGGGGCCTTCCTACGAGCAGTACTTC. Residues: CASSQGWQGPSYEQYF. The chain is built from TRBV18 and TRBJ2-7; D might be TRBD1 (6 bases). Trimming shortened V by 4 bases and J by 1 base, and 17 bases separated the two germline ends. The CDR3 consists of 16 residues. The germline V gene has CDR1 KGHSH and CDR2 LQKENI.

The DNA of the CDR3 is TGTGCCAGCTCACCACCGTCCGGGACAGGCTCCTACGAGCAGTACTTC. As protein: CASSPPSGTGSYEQYF. V usage is TRBV18 and J usage is TRBJ2-7, with 8 bases that match TRBD1. J gave up 0 bases and V 0 bases, and 4 bases lay outside the gene matches. Germline CDR1 KGHSH, CDR2 LQKENI. The CDR3 loop spans 16 amino acids. The full variable domain, in which reference TRBV18 and TRBJ2-7 provide the parts outside the CDR3, is NAGVMQNPRHLVRRRGQEARLRCSPMKGHSHVYWYRQLPEEGLKFMVYLQKENIIDESGMPKERFSAEFPKEGPSILRIQQVVRGDSAAYFCASSPPSGTGSYEQYFGPGTRLTVT.

This clone occurred once. The chain recombines TRBV5-1 with TRBJ1-6; 8 bases agree with TRBD1. Losses at the gene ends were 0 bases for V and 0 bases for J; bases not matched to a gene: 14. CDR3 size: 21 residues. Per the germline V gene, CDR1 is SGHRS and CDR2 is YFSETQ. As DNA, the CDR3 is TGCGCCAGCAGCTTGGATAGACGACAGGGGAATGGAGACTCCTATAATTCACCCCTCCACTTT. Translation: CASSLDRRQGNGDSYNSPLHF.

This clone was found once. The J gene is TRBJ1-5, the V gene TRBV7-2; D not certain. V was clipped by 2 bases and J by 4 bases, with 6 bases between them. The germline V gene encodes CDR1 SGHTA and CDR2 FQGNSA. This CDR3 is built from 13 residues. CDR3 sequence: CASSLSRNQPQHF. CDR3 in DNA: TGTGCCAGCAGCTTATCCAGAAATCAGCCCCAGCATTTT.

This clone was found a few times. The V gene is TRBV11-3, the J gene TRBJ2-7, with D unclear. The CDR3 consists of 17 residues. CDR1 SGHNT and CDR2 YENEEA come from the germline V gene. Deletions cut 1 base from V and 1 base from J, with 17 bases between. Here the CDR3 DNA reads TGTGCCAGCAGCTTAGTCTACAGCAGGCCGCTGTCCTACGAGCAGTACTTC. It translates to CASSLVYSRPLSYEQYF.

The chain employs TRBV12-5 and TRBJ1-5, with TRBD1 matching 7 bases. The CDR3 runs 17 residues. The V segment lost 0 bases and the J segment 5 bases; nucleotides outside the gene matches: 10. Germline CDR1 LGHNT, CDR2 FRNRAP. CDR3: CASGLVLGGASDQPQHF. The CDR3 coding sequence is TGTGCTAGTGGTTTGGTACTAGGGGGCGCGTCGGATCAGCCCCAGCATTTT. Variable domain in full (rest from reference TRBV12-5 and TRBJ1-5): DARVTQTPRHKVTEMGQEVTMRCQPILGHNTVFWYRQTMMQGLELLAYFRNRAPLDDSGMPKDRFSAEMPDATLATLKIQPSEPRDSAVYFCASGLVLGGASDQPQHFGDGTRLSIL.

The genes are TRBV5-1 and TRBJ2-1; D might be TRBD1 (6 bases). This CDR3 region has 15 residues. Germline V lookup: CDR1 SGHRS, CDR2 YFSETQ. The V gene lost 4 bases and the J gene lost 4 bases, with 15 bases spanning the gap. The CDR3 reads CASSPDSQSYNEQFF. CDR3 DNA: TGCGCCAGCAGCCCGGACAGTCAATCTTACAATGAGCAGTTCTTC.

The V and J genes are TRBV7-9 and TRBJ1-5, with 9 bases identical to TRBD1. After removal of 1 base from V and 6 bases from J, the junction contained 7 bases not matched to a gene. Germline assignment: CDR1 SEHNR and CDR2 FQNEAQ (reference sequence). The CDR3 covers 16 residues. CDR3 in amino acids: CASSLDATGGLQPQHF. CDR3 DNA: TGTGCCAGCAGCTTAGACGCCACAGGGGGCCTTCAGCCCCAGCATTTT.